The rows below give T cell receptor beta chains drawn from one sample of a study of PD-1 blockade in classical Hodgkin lymphoma. Sequencing was performed with immunoSEQ multiplex PCR; in TCRdb, only in-frame clones are kept and a portion is missing. The table lists 50,000 to 75,000 clones, roughly 88% of them singletons. Source: peripheral blood mononuclear cells (PBMCs), taken at baseline. These TCRs come from a human donor with classical Hodgkin lymphoma. CDR3s include the opening cysteine and the closing phenylalanine or tryptophan. Fields, in order: clone size, CDR3 length, V gene, CDR3 protein. For some rows the clone size is stated as once, few or many, or as a class when expanded; others skip it.

clone_size: once; cdr3_length: 17; v_call: TRBV4-3; cdr3_aa: CASSQGLEGAQGQTQFF
clone_size: -; cdr3_length: 13; v_call: TRBV7-8; cdr3_aa: CASSLGLDYEQYF
clone_size: -; cdr3_length: 13; v_call: TRBV9; cdr3_aa: CASGGGSNQPQHF
clone_size: medium-sized; cdr3_length: 13; v_call: TRBV30; cdr3_aa: CAWSRTLNEKLFF
clone_size: -; cdr3_length: 15; v_call: TRBV6-5; cdr3_aa: CASSPLAGLTYEQYF
clone_size: -; cdr3_length: 15; v_call: TRBV27; cdr3_aa: CASSFSGTGGNEQYF
clone_size: -; cdr3_length: 12; v_call: TRBV5-6; cdr3_aa: CASSLGDEKQYF
clone_size: once; cdr3_length: 15; v_call: TRBV2; cdr3_aa: CASSDLTAFNYEQYF
clone_size: -; cdr3_length: 15; v_call: TRBV11-2; cdr3_aa: CASSGGTGRGNTIYF
clone_size: -; cdr3_length: 14; v_call: TRBV5-1; cdr3_aa: CASSLGQARHGYTF
clone_size: -; cdr3_length: 14; v_call: TRBV30; cdr3_aa: CAWGRDPLNTEAFF
clone_size: -; cdr3_length: 17; v_call: TRBV11-2; cdr3_aa: CASSTPRVGQGLPQQYF
clone_size: -; cdr3_length: 12; v_call: TRBV11-2; cdr3_aa: CASSRWSYEQYF
clone_size: -; cdr3_length: 18; v_call: TRBV4-2; cdr3_aa: CASSQDRRGLRSSNEQFF
clone_size: -; cdr3_length: 12; v_call: TRBV7-2; cdr3_aa: CASSPLNYGYTF
clone_size: -; cdr3_length: 12; v_call: TRBV5-8; cdr3_aa: CASSLKWVGYTF
clone_size: once; cdr3_length: 16; v_call: TRBV7-9; cdr3_aa: CASSAPRGTSTDTQYF
clone_size: -; cdr3_length: 16; v_call: TRBV5-1; cdr3_aa: CASSLNSFPGANVLTF
clone_size: -; cdr3_length: 15; v_call: TRBV19; cdr3_aa: CASSMLISDNSPLHF
clone_size: -; cdr3_length: 15; v_call: TRBV5-1; cdr3_aa: CASSLGGQSIYEQYF
clone_size: -; cdr3_length: 17; v_call: TRBV5-4; cdr3_aa: CASSLRVAGGSTDTQYF
clone_size: few; cdr3_length: 12; v_call: TRBV6-1; cdr3_aa: CAIQGGGTEAFF
clone_size: once; cdr3_length: 14; v_call: TRBV4-1; cdr3_aa: CASSQDWGNQPQHF
clone_size: -; cdr3_length: 13; v_call: TRBV7-2; cdr3_aa: CASSWSGQETQYF
clone_size: few; cdr3_length: 11; v_call: TRBV6-1; cdr3_aa: CASSPNYGYTF
clone_size: -; cdr3_length: 18; v_call: TRBV6-4; cdr3_aa: CASSHRAEWNGDTGELFF
clone_size: -; cdr3_length: 13; v_call: TRBV5-1; cdr3_aa: CASSLEGRETQHF
clone_size: few; cdr3_length: 13; v_call: TRBV29-1; cdr3_aa: CSGATTGFDGYTF
clone_size: -; cdr3_length: 17; v_call: TRBV15; cdr3_aa: CATSRDSLTGGNYEQYF
clone_size: -; cdr3_length: 13; v_call: TRBV21-1; cdr3_aa: CASSTHKSVGYTF
clone_size: -; cdr3_length: 13; v_call: TRBV19; cdr3_aa: CASSTPLPNGYTF
clone_size: -; cdr3_length: 11; v_call: TRBV6-5; cdr3_aa: CASSYIDTQYF
clone_size: -; cdr3_length: 16; v_call: TRBV19; cdr3_aa: CASSISDRPKQETQYF
clone_size: -; cdr3_length: 14; v_call: TRBV7-9; cdr3_aa: CASSAGLVSDTQYF
clone_size: -; cdr3_length: 18; v_call: TRBV27; cdr3_aa: CASSPLGATAGGVDTQYF
clone_size: -; cdr3_length: 15; v_call: TRBV29-1; cdr3_aa: CSVESGGPKGNEQFF
clone_size: -; cdr3_length: 14; v_call: TRBV5-4; cdr3_aa: CASSWRASSYEQYF
clone_size: -; cdr3_length: 15; v_call: TRBV28; cdr3_aa: CASTSNGLVTDTQYF
clone_size: -; cdr3_length: 13; v_call: TRBV5-4; cdr3_aa: CASSFWGQGEAFF
clone_size: -; cdr3_length: 15; v_call: TRBV7-8; cdr3_aa: CASSSGGESSYEQYF
clone_size: -; cdr3_length: 14; v_call: TRBV2; cdr3_aa: CASFGGAIDNEQFF
clone_size: many; cdr3_length: 13; v_call: TRBV19; cdr3_aa: CASSATGVGEAFF
clone_size: -; cdr3_length: 14; v_call: TRBV6-5; cdr3_aa: CASSYEPGTDTQYF
clone_size: -; cdr3_length: 16; v_call: TRBV2; cdr3_aa: CASNIFSGTSTGELFF
clone_size: -; cdr3_length: 16; v_call: TRBV2; cdr3_aa: CASSTGRVTDNQPQHF
clone_size: -; cdr3_length: 15; v_call: TRBV6-5; cdr3_aa: CASSATTGWTDTQYF
clone_size: -; cdr3_length: 15; v_call: TRBV9; cdr3_aa: CASSVGTGGTGELFF
clone_size: -; cdr3_length: 14; v_call: TRBV6-1; cdr3_aa: CASSDPDRRNEQFF